This T cell receptor (beta chain) derives from a study of control samples from healthy donors and cancer patients. Using immunoSEQ multiplex PCR, the repertoire was profiled, and TCRdb retains in-frame clones only, with some absent. The sample yields more than 95,000 clones, about 89% seen once. The CDR3 has 17 amino acids. Sequencing input: blood. This TCR was recovered from a man in his sixties in good health. The V and J genes are TRBV21-1 and TRBJ1-1. TRBV21-1 is reported as a pseudogene. The CDR3 is CASSKGGCELGNTEAFF. For the CDR3, the DNA is TGTGCCAGCAGCAAAGGGGGGTGCGAATTAGGGAACACTGAAGCTTTCTTT.